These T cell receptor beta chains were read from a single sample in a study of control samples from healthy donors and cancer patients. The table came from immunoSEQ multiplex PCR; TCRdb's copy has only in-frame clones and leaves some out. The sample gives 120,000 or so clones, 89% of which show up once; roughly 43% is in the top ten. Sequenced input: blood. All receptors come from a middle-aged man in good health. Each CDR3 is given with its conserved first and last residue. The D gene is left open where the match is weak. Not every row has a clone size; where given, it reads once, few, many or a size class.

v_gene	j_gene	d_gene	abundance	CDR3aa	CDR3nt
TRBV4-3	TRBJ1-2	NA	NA	CASSQTQGFYGYTF	TGCGCCAGCAGCCAAACCCAGGGGTTCTATGGCTACACCTTC
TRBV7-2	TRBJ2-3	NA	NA	CASSSGLQRDTQYF	TGTGCCAGCAGCTCGGGACTCCAGCGTGATACGCAGTATTTT
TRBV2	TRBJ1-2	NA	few	CASSEPGHEYGYTF	TGTGCCAGCAGTGAACCGGGGCACGAATATGGCTACACCTTC
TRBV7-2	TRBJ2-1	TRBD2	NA	CASSISGGSSYNEQFF	TGTGCCAGCAGCATTAGCGGGGGGAGCTCCTACAATGAGCAGTTCTTC
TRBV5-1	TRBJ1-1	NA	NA	CASSLGLGATMNTEAFF	TGCGCCAGCAGCTTAGGACTCGGGGCAACGATGAACACTGAAGCTTTCTTT
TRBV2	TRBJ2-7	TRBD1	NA	CASSEQGALSYEQYF	TGTGCCAGCAGTGAACAGGGGGCCCTCTCCTACGAGCAGTACTTC
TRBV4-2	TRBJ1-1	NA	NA	CASSQGVNTEAFF	TGTGCCAGCAGCCAAGGGGTGAACACTGAAGCTTTCTTT
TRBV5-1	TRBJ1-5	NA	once	CASSLEGIDNQPQHF	TGCGCCAGCAGCTTGGAGGGGATCGACAATCAGCCCCAGCATTTT
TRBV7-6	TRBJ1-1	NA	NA	CASSLGSYTEAFF	TGTGCCAGCAGCTTAGGCAGCTACACTGAAGCTTTCTTT
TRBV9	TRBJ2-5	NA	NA	CASTENPQGQETQYF	TGTGCCAGCACGGAAAATCCACAGGGACAAGAGACCCAGTACTTC
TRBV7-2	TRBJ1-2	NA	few	CASSLASSSGGYTF	TGTGCCAGCAGCTTAGCGAGCTCCAGCGGGGGCTACACCTTC
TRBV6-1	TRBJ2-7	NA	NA	CASSEENRHYEQYF	TGTGCCAGCAGTGAGGAGAACAGACACTACGAGCAGTACTTC
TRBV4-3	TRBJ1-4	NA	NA	CASSQDQGVNEKLFF	TGCGCCAGCAGCCAAGATCAGGGCGTCAATGAAAAACTGTTTTTT
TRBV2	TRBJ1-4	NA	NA	CASSDAGEKLFF	TGTGCCAGCAGTGACGCAGGGGAAAAACTGTTTTTT
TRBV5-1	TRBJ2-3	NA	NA	CASSPDASTDTQYF	TGCGCCAGCAGCCCGGACGCTAGCACAGATACGCAGTATTTT
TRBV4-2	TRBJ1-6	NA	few	CASSQQGSNNSPLHF	TGTGCCAGCAGCCAACAGGGTTCCAATAATTCACCCCTCCACTTT
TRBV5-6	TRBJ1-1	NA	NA	CASSLLTSNTEAFF	TGTGCCAGCAGCTTACTGACTTCGAACACTGAAGCTTTCTTT
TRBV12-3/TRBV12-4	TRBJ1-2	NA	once	CASTVGRKGYTF	TGTGCCAGCACCGTCGGACGAAAGGGCTACACCTTC
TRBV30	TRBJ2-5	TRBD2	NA	CAWSVASGGSQETQYF	TGTGCCTGGAGTGTAGCTAGCGGGGGTTCCCAAGAGACCCAGTACTTC
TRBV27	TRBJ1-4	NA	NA	CASSLGEKLFF	TGTGCCAGCAGTTTGGGGGAAAAACTGTTTTTT
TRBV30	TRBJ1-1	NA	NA	CAKEGQENTEAFF	TGTGCCAAAGAGGGACAAGAAAACACTGAAGCTTTCTTT
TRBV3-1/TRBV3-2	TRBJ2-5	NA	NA	CASSPRRGREKETQYF	TGTGCCAGCAGCCCCAGGAGGGGGCGAGAGAAAGAGACCCAGTACTTC
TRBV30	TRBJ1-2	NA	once	CAWSVHGNGGYTF	TGTGCCTGGAGTGTACACGGAAATGGTGGCTACACCTTC
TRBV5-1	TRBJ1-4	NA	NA	CASSSTGGDEKLFF	TGCGCCAGCAGCTCAACAGGAGGTGATGAAAAACTGTTTTTT
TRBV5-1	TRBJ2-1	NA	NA	CASSAGGLDDEQFF	TGCGCCAGCAGCGCCGGAGGATTAGATGATGAGCAGTTCTTC
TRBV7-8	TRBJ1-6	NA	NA	CASSAWDIDNSPLHF	TGTGCCAGCAGCGCCTGGGATATTGATAATTCACCCCTCCACTTT
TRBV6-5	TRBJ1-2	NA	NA	CASSYDQDGYTF	TGTGCCAGCAGTTACGACCAGGATGGCTACACCTTC
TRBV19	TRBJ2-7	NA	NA	CASSFLDSYEQYF	TGTGCCAGTAGTTTCCTCGACTCCTACGAGCAGTACTTC
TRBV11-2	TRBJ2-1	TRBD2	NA	CASSLETSGGNEQFF	TGTGCCAGCAGCTTAGAAACTAGCGGTGGGAATGAGCAGTTCTTC
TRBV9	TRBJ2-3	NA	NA	CASSGASTDTQYF	TGTGCCAGCAGCGGGGCTAGCACAGATACGCAGTATTTT
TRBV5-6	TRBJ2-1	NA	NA	CASSLEPSYNEQFF	TGTGCCAGCAGCCTGGAGCCCTCCTACAATGAGCAGTTCTTC
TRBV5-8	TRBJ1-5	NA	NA	CASSLGRAEGYQPQHF	TGTGCCAGCAGCCTGGGGAGGGCCGAAGGGTATCAGCCCCAGCATTTT
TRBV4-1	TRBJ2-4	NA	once	CASSQDKGLAKNIQYF	TGCGCCAGCAGCCAAGATAAAGGGTTAGCCAAAAACATTCAGTACTTC
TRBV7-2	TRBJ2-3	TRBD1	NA	CASSLDRVQVDTQYF	TGTGCCAGCAGCCTCGACAGGGTGCAAGTGGATACGCAGTATTTT
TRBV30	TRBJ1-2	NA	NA	CAWNDRTYGYTF	TGTGCCTGGAATGACAGGACTTATGGCTACACCTTC
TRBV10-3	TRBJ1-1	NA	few	CAISESNEAFF	TGTGCCATCAGTGAGTCGAACGAAGCTTTCTTT
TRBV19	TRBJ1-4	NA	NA	CASSIGRVGANEKLFF	TGTGCCAGTAGTATAGGTAGGGTCGGAGCTAATGAAAAACTGTTTTTT
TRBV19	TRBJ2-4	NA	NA	CASSIEHTSLAKNIQYF	TGTGCCAGTAGTATAGAACACACTTCCTTAGCCAAAAACATTCAGTACTTC
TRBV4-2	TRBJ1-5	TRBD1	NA	CASSQDGQDNQPQHF	TGTGCCAGCAGCCAGGACGGACAGGACAATCAGCCCCAGCATTTT
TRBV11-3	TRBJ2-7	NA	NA	CASSLGGTYEQYF	TGTGCCAGCAGCTTAGGGGGAACCTACGAGCAGTACTTC
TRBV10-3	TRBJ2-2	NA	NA	CAISELQQANTGELFF	TGTGCCATCAGTGAGTTACAACAGGCGAACACCGGGGAGCTGTTTTTT
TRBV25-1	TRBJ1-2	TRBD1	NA	CASSGAQGGGYTF	TGTGCCAGCAGTGGCGCACAGGGGGGAGGCTACACCTTC
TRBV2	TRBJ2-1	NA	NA	CASSPANNEQFF	TGTGCCAGCAGTCCGGCGAACAATGAGCAGTTCTTC
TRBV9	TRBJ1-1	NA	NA	CASSVAKQGIMNTEAFF	TGTGCCAGCAGCGTAGCTAAGCAGGGGATTATGAACACTGAAGCTTTCTTT
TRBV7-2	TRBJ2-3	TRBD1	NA	CASSFRGPGTDTQYF	TGTGCCAGCAGCTTCAGGGGGCCTGGCACAGATACGCAGTATTTT
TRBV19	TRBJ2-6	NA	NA	CASSIDSVIGGGRDSGANVLTF	TGTGCCAGTAGTATAGATAGTGTAATTGGGGGAGGCCGTGACTCTGGGGCCAACGTCCTGACTTTC
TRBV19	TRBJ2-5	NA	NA	CASSSGQETQYF	TGTGCCAGTTCGAGCGGGCAAGAGACCCAGTACTTC
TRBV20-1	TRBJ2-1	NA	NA	CSAKGNNEQFF	TGCAGTGCTAAGGGAAATAATGAGCAGTTCTTC